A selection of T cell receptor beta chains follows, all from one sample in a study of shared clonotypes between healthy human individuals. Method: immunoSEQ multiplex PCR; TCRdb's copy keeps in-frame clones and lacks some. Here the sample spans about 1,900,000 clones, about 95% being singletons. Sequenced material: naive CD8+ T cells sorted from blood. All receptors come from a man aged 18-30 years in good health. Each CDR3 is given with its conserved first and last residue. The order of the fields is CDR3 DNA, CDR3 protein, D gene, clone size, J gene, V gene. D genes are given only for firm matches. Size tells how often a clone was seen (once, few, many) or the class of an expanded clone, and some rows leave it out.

cdr3_nt: TGTGCCAGCAGTGAGGGCGGGGGGATATACGAGCAGTACTTC
cdr3_aa: CASSEGGGIYEQYF
d_call: TRBD2
clone_size: -
j_call: TRBJ2-7
v_call: TRBV6-1

cdr3_nt: TGTGCCAGCAGTTTGTCACCCGGGACCCCCCTTTACAATGAGCAGTTCTTC
cdr3_aa: CASSLSPGTPLYNEQFF
d_call: -
clone_size: -
j_call: TRBJ2-1
v_call: TRBV27

cdr3_nt: TGTGCCAGCAGCTTGGACGCGGGCACCGGGGAGCTGTTTTTT
cdr3_aa: CASSLDAGTGELFF
d_call: -
clone_size: -
j_call: TRBJ2-2
v_call: TRBV7-6

cdr3_nt: TGTGCCAGCAGCCCCGGAGGGGGCAATTCACCCCTCCACTTT
cdr3_aa: CASSPGGGNSPLHF
d_call: TRBD1
clone_size: -
j_call: TRBJ1-6
v_call: TRBV14

cdr3_nt: TGTGCCAGCAGCTTCCGGACAGTCTCCTACGAGCAGTACTTC
cdr3_aa: CASSFRTVSYEQYF
d_call: -
clone_size: -
j_call: TRBJ2-7
v_call: TRBV27

cdr3_nt: TGTGCCAGCAGTACGCGGAACACCTACAATGAGCAGTTCTTC
cdr3_aa: CASSTRNTYNEQFF
d_call: -
clone_size: -
j_call: TRBJ2-1
v_call: TRBV27

cdr3_nt: TGTGCCAGCAGTGCAGGGGTAGGGGAGCAGTACTTC
cdr3_aa: CASSAGVGEQYF
d_call: -
clone_size: once
j_call: TRBJ2-7
v_call: TRBV6-1

cdr3_nt: TGTGCCAGCAGCGTGGTCCCTTTGGGCCAGCCCCAGCATTTT
cdr3_aa: CASSVVPLGQPQHF
d_call: -
clone_size: -
j_call: TRBJ1-5
v_call: TRBV11-2

cdr3_nt: TGTGCCATCAGTGAAGGACAGGGGGCTTTCACCATATATTTT
cdr3_aa: CAISEGQGAFTIYF
d_call: TRBD1
clone_size: -
j_call: TRBJ1-3
v_call: TRBV10-3

cdr3_nt: TGTGCCAGCACCCCGGGGGGGGAGGGAAAGGTTAATGAGCAGTTCTTC
cdr3_aa: CASTPGGEGKVNEQFF
d_call: TRBD2
clone_size: -
j_call: TRBJ2-1
v_call: TRBV7-9

cdr3_nt: TGTGCCTTGGGGGGAACGGGTGAAAAACTGTTTTTT
cdr3_aa: CALGGTGEKLFF
d_call: -
clone_size: -
j_call: TRBJ1-4
v_call: TRBV30

cdr3_nt: TGTGCCAGCAGCTTAGATCTGGCGGGCACGGGAAGTCACTTT
cdr3_aa: CASSLDLAGTGSHF
d_call: -
clone_size: few
j_call: TRBJ1-6
v_call: TRBV11-2

cdr3_nt: TGTGCCAGCAGCTTAGAGGAAAGCGGAGGGTTTCGGAATGAGCAGTTCTTC
cdr3_aa: CASSLEESGGFRNEQFF
d_call: -
clone_size: -
j_call: TRBJ2-1
v_call: TRBV7-6

cdr3_nt: TGTGCCAGCAGCTTCGGGGGAAACTATGGCTACACCTTC
cdr3_aa: CASSFGGNYGYTF
d_call: -
clone_size: -
j_call: TRBJ1-2
v_call: TRBV11-2

cdr3_nt: TGTGCCAGCGCCCCGGGCGGGACACAAGAGACCCAGTACTTC
cdr3_aa: CASAPGGTQETQYF
d_call: -
clone_size: -
j_call: TRBJ2-5
v_call: TRBV7-9

cdr3_nt: TGTGCCAGCAGAGACTGGGAGGGGGGCCCAGATACGCAGTATTTT
cdr3_aa: CASRDWEGGPDTQYF
d_call: -
clone_size: -
j_call: TRBJ2-3
v_call: TRBV7-6

cdr3_nt: TGTGCCAGCAGTTTATTGGTACGCGGAACTAATGAAAAACTGTTTTTT
cdr3_aa: CASSLLVRGTNEKLFF
d_call: -
clone_size: -
j_call: TRBJ1-4
v_call: TRBV27

cdr3_nt: TGTGCCAGCAGCCCCAGGACCCCCTTAACCGGGACAGGATTCTATGGCTACACCTTC
cdr3_aa: CASSPRTPLTGTGFYGYTF
d_call: TRBD1
clone_size: -
j_call: TRBJ1-2
v_call: TRBV7-9

cdr3_nt: TGTGCCTGGAGTCCCGGGACAGAAGCTTTCTTT
cdr3_aa: CAWSPGTEAFF
d_call: -
clone_size: -
j_call: TRBJ1-1
v_call: TRBV30

cdr3_nt: TGTGCCAGCTCACCAACCGCAGATACGCAGTATTTT
cdr3_aa: CASSPTADTQYF
d_call: -
clone_size: -
j_call: TRBJ2-3
v_call: TRBV18

cdr3_nt: TGTGCCAGCAGTTCCGGGACCGCTCCGGGGAATGAAAAACTGTTTTTT
cdr3_aa: CASSSGTAPGNEKLFF
d_call: -
clone_size: -
j_call: TRBJ1-4
v_call: TRBV2

cdr3_nt: TGTGCCAGCAGTTTAGTGGGGTTACACGAGCAGTACTTC
cdr3_aa: CASSLVGLHEQYF
d_call: -
clone_size: once
j_call: TRBJ2-7
v_call: TRBV27

cdr3_nt: TGTGCCAGCAGCCACGGGGTCAATGAGCAGTTCTTC
cdr3_aa: CASSHGVNEQFF
d_call: -
clone_size: -
j_call: TRBJ2-1
v_call: TRBV14

cdr3_nt: TGCGCCAGCAGCCAACTTTTAGGGACTAGCGGGGCCTACGAGCAGTACTTC
cdr3_aa: CASSQLLGTSGAYEQYF
d_call: TRBD2
clone_size: -
j_call: TRBJ2-7
v_call: TRBV4-1

cdr3_nt: TGTGCCAGCAGTCCAACCGGGACCAAATACGAGCAGTACTTC
cdr3_aa: CASSPTGTKYEQYF
d_call: -
clone_size: -
j_call: TRBJ2-7
v_call: TRBV27

cdr3_nt: TGTGCCAGCAGCCCTAGCGGTTCGGCCTACGAGCAGTACTTC
cdr3_aa: CASSPSGSAYEQYF
d_call: TRBD2
clone_size: -
j_call: TRBJ2-7
v_call: TRBV9

cdr3_nt: TGTGCCAGCACCCAAACTAGCGGGAGTGGGAATGAGCAGTTCTTC
cdr3_aa: CASTQTSGSGNEQFF
d_call: TRBD2
clone_size: -
j_call: TRBJ2-1
v_call: TRBV2

cdr3_nt: TGTGCCAGCAGTTACTGGACGTCGGGGGCCTACAATGAGCAGTTCTTC
cdr3_aa: CASSYWTSGAYNEQFF
d_call: -
clone_size: -
j_call: TRBJ2-1
v_call: TRBV6-5